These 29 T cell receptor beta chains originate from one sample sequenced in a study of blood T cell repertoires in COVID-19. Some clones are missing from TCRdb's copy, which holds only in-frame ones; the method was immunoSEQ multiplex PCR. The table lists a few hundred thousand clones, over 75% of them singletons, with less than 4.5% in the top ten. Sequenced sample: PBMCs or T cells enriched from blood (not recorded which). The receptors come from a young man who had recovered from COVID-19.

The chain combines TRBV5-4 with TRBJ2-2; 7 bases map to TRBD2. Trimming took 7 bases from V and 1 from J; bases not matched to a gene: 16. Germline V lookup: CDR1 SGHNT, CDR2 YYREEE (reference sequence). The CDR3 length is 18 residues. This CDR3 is CASWAIFGGELNTGELFF. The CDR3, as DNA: TGTGCCAGCTGGGCCATCTTTGGGGGGGAGTTGAACACCGGGGAGCTGTTTTTT.

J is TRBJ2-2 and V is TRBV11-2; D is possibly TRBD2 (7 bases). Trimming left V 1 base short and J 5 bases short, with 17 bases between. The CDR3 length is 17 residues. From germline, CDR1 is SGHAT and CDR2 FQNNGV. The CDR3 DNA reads TGTGCCAGCAGCTTAGTAGGGGGGGCCGATGATACCGGGGAGCTGTTTTTT. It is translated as CASSLVGGADDTGELFF. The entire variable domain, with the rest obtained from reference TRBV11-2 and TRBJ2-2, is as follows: EAGVAQSPRYKIIEKRQSVAFWCNPISGHATLYWYQQILGQGPKLLIQFQNNGVVDDSQLPKDRFSAERLKGVDSTLKIQPAKLEDSAVYLCASSLVGGADDTGELFFGEGSRLTVL.

The CDR3 is CSASQYMWGEPTYGYTF. CDR3 nucleotide sequence: TGCAGTGCTAGTCAATACATGTGGGGGGAACCCACGTATGGCTACACCTTC. The rearrangement links TRBV20-1 to TRBJ1-2; D may be TRBD1 (5 bases). This CDR3 has 17 amino acids. Germline V CDR1 and CDR2: DFQATT, SNEGSKA (reference sequence). The V and J ends lost 3 bases and 5 bases respectively, with 25 bases between them.

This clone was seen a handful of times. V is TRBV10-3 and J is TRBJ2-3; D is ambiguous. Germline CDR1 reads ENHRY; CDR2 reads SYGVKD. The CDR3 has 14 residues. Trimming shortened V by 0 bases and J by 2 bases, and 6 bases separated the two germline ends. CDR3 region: CAISESSHTDTQYF. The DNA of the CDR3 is TGTGCCATCAGTGAGTCTTCCCACACAGATACGCAGTATTTT.

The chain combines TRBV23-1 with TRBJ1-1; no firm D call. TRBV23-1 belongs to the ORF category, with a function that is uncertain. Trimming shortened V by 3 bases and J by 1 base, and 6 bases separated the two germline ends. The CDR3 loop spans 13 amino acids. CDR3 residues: CASSHPKNTEAFF. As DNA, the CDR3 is TGCGCCAGCAGTCATCCAAAGAACACTGAAGCTTTCTTT.

The CDR3 DNA follows: TGCGCCAGCAGCCAAGATGGGGACGAGGGGGCTAACTATGGCTACACCTTC. This codes for CASSQDGDEGANYGYTF. The V gene is TRBV4-1, the J gene TRBJ1-2; tentatively, D is TRBD1 (6 bases). V lost 0 bases and J lost 0, with 14 bases in between. The CDR3 length is 17 residues. The germline V gene has CDR1 MGHRA and CDR2 YSYEKL.

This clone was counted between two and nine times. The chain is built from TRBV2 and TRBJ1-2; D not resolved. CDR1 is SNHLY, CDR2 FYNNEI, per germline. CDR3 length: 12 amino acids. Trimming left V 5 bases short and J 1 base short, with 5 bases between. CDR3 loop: CASSIINYGYTF. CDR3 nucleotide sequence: TGTGCCAGCAGTATCATTAACTATGGCTACACCTTC. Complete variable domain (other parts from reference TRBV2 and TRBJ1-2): EPEVTQTPSHQVTQMGQEVILRCVPISNHLYFYWYRQILGQKVEFLVSFYNNEISEKSEIFDDQFSVERPDGSNFTLKIRSTKLEDSAMYFCASSIINYGYTFGSGTRLTVV.

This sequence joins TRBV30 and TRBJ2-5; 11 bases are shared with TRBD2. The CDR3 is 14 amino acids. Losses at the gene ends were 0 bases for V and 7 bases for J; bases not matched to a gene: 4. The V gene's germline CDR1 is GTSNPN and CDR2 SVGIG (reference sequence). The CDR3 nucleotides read TGTGCCTGGAGTGTATTTGGACTAGCGGGGACCCAGTACTTC. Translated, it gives CAWSVFGLAGTQYF.

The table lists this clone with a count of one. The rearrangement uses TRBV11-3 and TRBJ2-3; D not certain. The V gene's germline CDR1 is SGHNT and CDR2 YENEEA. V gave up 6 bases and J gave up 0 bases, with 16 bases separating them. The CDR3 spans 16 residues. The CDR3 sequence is CASSLLSGGSTDTQYF. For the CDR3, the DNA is TGTGCCAGCAGTCTCCTATCTGGCGGCAGCACAGATACGCAGTATTTT.

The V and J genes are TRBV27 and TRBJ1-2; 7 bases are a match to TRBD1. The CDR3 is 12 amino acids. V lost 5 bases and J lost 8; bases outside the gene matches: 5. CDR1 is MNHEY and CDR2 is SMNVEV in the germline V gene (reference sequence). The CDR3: CASSTTGWGYTF. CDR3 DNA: TGTGCCAGCAGTACGACAGGGTGGGGCTACACCTTC.

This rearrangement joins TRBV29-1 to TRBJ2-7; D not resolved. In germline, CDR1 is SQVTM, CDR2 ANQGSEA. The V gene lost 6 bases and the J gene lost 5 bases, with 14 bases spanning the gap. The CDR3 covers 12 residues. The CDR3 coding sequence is TGCAGCGTGGCTGGCACATCCCACGAGCAGTACTTC. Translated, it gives CSVAGTSHEQYF.

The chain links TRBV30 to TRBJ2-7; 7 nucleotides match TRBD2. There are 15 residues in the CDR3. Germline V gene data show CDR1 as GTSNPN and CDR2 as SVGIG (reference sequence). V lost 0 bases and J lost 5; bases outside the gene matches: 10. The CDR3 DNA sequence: TGTGCCTGGAGTGTTAGAAGGGAGGGTTTGGACGAGCAGTACTTC. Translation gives CAWSVRREGLDEQYF.

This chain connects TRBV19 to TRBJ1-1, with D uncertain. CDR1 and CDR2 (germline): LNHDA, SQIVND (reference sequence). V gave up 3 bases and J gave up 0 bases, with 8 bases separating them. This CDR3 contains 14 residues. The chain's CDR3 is CASSMYGLNTEAFF. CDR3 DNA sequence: TGTGCCAGTAGTATGTACGGTCTGAACACTGAAGCTTTCTTT.

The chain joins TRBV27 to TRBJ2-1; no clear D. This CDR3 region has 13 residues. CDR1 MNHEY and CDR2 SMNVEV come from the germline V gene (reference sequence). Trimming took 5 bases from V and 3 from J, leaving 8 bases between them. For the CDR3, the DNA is TGTGCCAGCAGTCCCCTCCGCTACAATGAGCAGTTCTTC. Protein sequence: CASSPLRYNEQFF.

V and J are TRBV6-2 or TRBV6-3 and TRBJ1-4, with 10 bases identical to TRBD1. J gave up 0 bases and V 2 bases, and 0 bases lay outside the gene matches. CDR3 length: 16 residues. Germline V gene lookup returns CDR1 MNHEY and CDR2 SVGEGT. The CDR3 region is CASSYGQGATNEKLFF. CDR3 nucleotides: TGTGCCAGCAGTTACGGACAGGGGGCAACTAATGAAAAACTGTTTTTT.

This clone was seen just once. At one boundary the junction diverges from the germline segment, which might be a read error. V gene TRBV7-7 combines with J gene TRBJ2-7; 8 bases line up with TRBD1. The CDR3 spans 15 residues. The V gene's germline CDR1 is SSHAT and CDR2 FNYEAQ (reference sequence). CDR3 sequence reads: CASSRWTGKSGEQYF. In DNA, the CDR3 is TGTGCTAGCAGCCGTTGGACAGGGAAAAGCGGGGAGCAGTACTTC.

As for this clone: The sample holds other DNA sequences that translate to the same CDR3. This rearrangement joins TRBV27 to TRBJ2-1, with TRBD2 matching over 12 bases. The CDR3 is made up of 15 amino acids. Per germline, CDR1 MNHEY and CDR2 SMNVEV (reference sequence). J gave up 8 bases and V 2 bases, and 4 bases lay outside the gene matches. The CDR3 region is CASSLGTSGSDEQFF. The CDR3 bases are TGTGCCAGCAGTTTAGGGACTAGCGGGTCCGATGAGCAGTTCTTC.

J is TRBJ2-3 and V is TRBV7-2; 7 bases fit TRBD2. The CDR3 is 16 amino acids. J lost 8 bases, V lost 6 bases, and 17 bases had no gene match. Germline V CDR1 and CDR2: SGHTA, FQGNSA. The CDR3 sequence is CASSRLPAGVQGTQYF. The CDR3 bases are TGTGCCAGCAGTCGACTCCCCGCGGGGGTGCAAGGTACGCAGTATTTT.

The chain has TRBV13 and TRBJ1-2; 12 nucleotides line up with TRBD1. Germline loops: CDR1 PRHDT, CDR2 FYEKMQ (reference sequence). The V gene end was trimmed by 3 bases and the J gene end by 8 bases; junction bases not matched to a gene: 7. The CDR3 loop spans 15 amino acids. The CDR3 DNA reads TGTGCCAGCAGCTTGTCCTCCGGGACAGGGGGCGGCTACACCTTC. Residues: CASSLSSGTGGGYTF.

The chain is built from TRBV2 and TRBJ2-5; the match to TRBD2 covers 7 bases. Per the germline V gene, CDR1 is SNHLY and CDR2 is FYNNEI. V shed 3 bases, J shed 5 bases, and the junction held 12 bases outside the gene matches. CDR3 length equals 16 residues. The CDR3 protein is CASSDVGGTTPETQYF. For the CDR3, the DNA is TGTGCCAGCAGTGATGTAGGCGGGACTACTCCGGAGACCCAGTACTTC.

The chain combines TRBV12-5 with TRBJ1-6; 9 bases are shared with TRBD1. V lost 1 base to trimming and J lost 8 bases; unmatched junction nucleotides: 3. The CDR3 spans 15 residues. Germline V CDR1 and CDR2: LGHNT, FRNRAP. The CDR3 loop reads CASGLGDREDSPLHF. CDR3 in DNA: TGTGCTAGTGGTTTGGGGGACAGGGAGGATTCACCCCTCCACTTT.

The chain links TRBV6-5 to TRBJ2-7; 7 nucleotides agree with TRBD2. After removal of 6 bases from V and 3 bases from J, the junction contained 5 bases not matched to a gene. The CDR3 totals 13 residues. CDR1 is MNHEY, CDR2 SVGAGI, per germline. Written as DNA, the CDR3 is TGTGCCAGCAGGAATGGGGGGGACTACGAGCAGTACTTC. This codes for CASRNGGDYEQYF.

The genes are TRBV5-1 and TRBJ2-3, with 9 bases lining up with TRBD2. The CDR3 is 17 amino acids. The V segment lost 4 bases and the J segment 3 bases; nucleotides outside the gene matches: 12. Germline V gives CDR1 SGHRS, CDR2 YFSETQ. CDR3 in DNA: TGCGCCAGCAGCCTTAGGGTCGGACTAGCGAGGACAGATACGCAGTATTTT. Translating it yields CASSLRVGLARTDTQYF.

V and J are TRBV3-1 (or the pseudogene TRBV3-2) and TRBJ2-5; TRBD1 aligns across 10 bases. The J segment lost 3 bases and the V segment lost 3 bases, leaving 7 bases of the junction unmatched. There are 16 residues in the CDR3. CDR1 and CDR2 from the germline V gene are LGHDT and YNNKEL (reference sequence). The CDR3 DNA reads TGTGCCAGCAGCCACCGACAGGGGGCAGGGGAAGAGACCCAGTACTTC. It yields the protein CASSHRQGAGEETQYF.

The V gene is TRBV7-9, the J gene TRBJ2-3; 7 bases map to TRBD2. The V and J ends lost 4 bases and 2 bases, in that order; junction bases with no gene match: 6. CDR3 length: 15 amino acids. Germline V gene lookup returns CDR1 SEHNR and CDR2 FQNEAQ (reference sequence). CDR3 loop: CASSYRDYVTDTQYF. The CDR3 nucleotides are TGTGCCAGCAGCTACCGGGACTACGTCACAGATACGCAGTATTTT.

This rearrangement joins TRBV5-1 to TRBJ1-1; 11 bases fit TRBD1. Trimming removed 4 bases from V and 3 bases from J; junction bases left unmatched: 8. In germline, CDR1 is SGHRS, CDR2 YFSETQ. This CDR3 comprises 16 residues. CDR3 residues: CASSAWTGGADTEAFF. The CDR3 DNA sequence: TGCGCCAGCAGCGCTTGGACAGGGGGCGCGGACACTGAAGCTTTCTTT.

CDR3 protein: CAWSVQGQRPLHF. The CDR3 coding sequence is TGTGCCTGGAGTGTGCAGGGACAAAGGCCCCTCCACTTT. This chain uses TRBV30 with TRBJ1-6; the D gene is possibly TRBD1 (6 bases). Per germline, CDR1 GTSNPN and CDR2 SVGIG (reference sequence). The CDR3 is 13 residues long. Deletions cut 0 bases from V and 13 bases from J, with 13 bases between.

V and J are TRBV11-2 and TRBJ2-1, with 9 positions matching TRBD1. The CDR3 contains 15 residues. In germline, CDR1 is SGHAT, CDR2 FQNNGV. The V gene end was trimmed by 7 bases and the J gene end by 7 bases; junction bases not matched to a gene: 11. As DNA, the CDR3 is TGTGCCAGCACCTCCCGCGGGGACAGGGAAAATGAGCAGTTCTTC. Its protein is CASTSRGDRENEQFF. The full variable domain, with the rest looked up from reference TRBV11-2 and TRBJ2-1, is EAGVAQSPRYKIIEKRQSVAFWCNPISGHATLYWYQQILGQGPKLLIQFQNNGVVDDSQLPKDRFSAERLKGVDSTLKIQPAKLEDSAVYLCASTSRGDRENEQFFGPGTRLTVL.

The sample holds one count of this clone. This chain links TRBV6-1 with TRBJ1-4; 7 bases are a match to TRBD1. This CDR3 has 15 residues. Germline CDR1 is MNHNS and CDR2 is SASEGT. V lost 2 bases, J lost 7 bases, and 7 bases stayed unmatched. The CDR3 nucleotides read TGTGCCAGCAGTGAAAAAAGGGGGCGGATTGAAAAACTGTTTTTT. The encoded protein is CASSEKRGRIEKLFF.